This T cell receptor beta chain was sequenced in a study of Ad26.COV2.S vaccination and SARS-CoV-2 variants. Background on the study: Within the COV1001 Ad26.COV2.S trial arm, the donor was enrolled.

TCRdb keeps only in-frame clones here, not all; method: immunoSEQ multiplex PCR. The table includes about 680,000 clones, around 92% detected once. V lost 2 bases to trimming and J lost 7 bases, with 11 bases between them. CDR1 MNHEY and CDR2 SMNVEV come from the germline V gene (reference sequence). There are 13 residues in the CDR3. A word on this clone: Its target is unknown.

General study results and limits: Substantial breadth was reported for post-vaccination spike-specific CD8+ and CD4+ T cells. Placebo recipients and vaccine recipients were similar in non-spike TCR breadth.

Treatment specified: some 20 received Ad26.COV2.S at low or high dose, single or two shots; a few received placebo; per-sample allocation not given. The investigators took samples on day 63 after the first vaccine or placebo injection. It was an adult aged 18-55 years in Boston who was the donor. The chain carries TRBV27 and TRBJ1-1; D not resolved. This sample comprised peripheral blood, obtained in a trial of Ad26.COV2.S vaccine versus placebo. The sequence was obtained from a person between 18 and 59 years old who received the Ad26.COV2.S COVID-19 vaccine or a placebo. CDR3 loop: CASSLIRRGEAFF. CDR3 in DNA: TGTGCCAGCAGTTTAATCAGAAGAGGTGAAGCTTTCTTT.